This is a list of T cell receptor beta chains from one sample in a study of neurological immune-mediated disorders. MiXCR was run by TCRdb on the 5' RACE reads, yielding one entry per CDR3 protein. The data show tens of thousands of distinct CDR3 sequences, with about 13% seen just once and roughly 14% held by the top ten. Sequenced material: PBMCs. These receptors all come from a woman aged 55-70 years with HTLV-1-associated myelopathy (HAM/TSP). CDR3s include the opening cysteine and the closing phenylalanine or tryptophan. The D gene is left open where the match is weak. Not all rows give a size; the values are once, few, many and, for expanded clones, a class.

d_gene	v_gene	j_gene	abundance	CDR3aa	CDR3nt
.	TRBV4-2	TRBJ2-4	many	CASSQDLDLAKNIQYF	TGTGCCAGCAGCCAAGATTTGGATCTAGCCAAAAACATTCAGTACTTC
.	TRBV20-1	TRBJ2-2	many	CSASFPGQNTGELFF	TGCAGTGCCTCATTTCCGGGACAAAACACCGGGGAGCTGTTTTTT
TRBD2	TRBV20-1	TRBJ2-2	medium-sized	CSARGVTSGGSRANTGELFF	TGCAGTGCTAGAGGTGTGACTAGCGGGGGGTCCCGCGCGAACACCGGGGAGCTGTTTTTT
TRBD2	TRBV5-4	TRBJ2-7	.	CASSESGVTYEQYF	TGTGCCAGCAGCGAGAGCGGGGTAACCTACGAGCAGTACTTC
TRBD1	TRBV7-2	TRBJ1-6	.	CASSFPGGSNSPHF	TGTGCCAGCAGCTTCCCAGGGGGGAGTAATTCACCCCACTTT
TRBD1	TRBV27	TRBJ1-2	many	CASSPIAQGASDGYTF	TGTGCCAGCAGCCCTATCGCCCAGGGGGCTTCAGATGGCTACACCTTC
TRBD2	TRBV10-3	TRBJ2-1	many	CAQGGASGASRNEQFF	TGTGCCCAGGGGGGGGCTAGCGGGGCGTCAAGGAATGAGCAGTTCTTC
TRBD2	TRBV20-1	TRBJ2-7	medium-sized	CSALSGRGYEQYF	TGCAGTGCTTTAAGCGGGAGAGGGTACGAGCAGTACTTC
.	TRBV20-1	TRBJ1-2	many	CSAMNRVGGYTF	TGCAGTGCGATGAACAGGGTGGGTGGCTACACCTTC
.	TRBV7-8	TRBJ1-2	.	CASSLRDQGLNYGYTF	TGTGCCAGCAGCTTAAGGGATCAGGGGCTTAACTATGGCTACACCTTC
.	TRBV20-1	TRBJ1-1	many	CSARDRGKGTSGTEAFF	TGCAGTGCTAGAGATCGGGGGAAGGGGACGAGTGGCACTGAAGCTTTCTTT
TRBD1	TRBV5-1	TRBJ2-7	.	CASSALTGVYEQYF	TGCGCCAGCAGCGCCCTGACAGGGGTATACGAGCAGTACTTC
TRBD1	TRBV5-1	TRBJ2-1	many	CASSFGTGSYNEQFF	TGCGCCAGCAGCTTTGGGACAGGCTCCTACAATGAGCAGTTCTTC
.	TRBV3-1	TRBJ1-4	many	CASSRREYSGKLFF	TGTGCCAGCAGCCGAAGGGAATACAGTGGAAAACTGTTTTTT
TRBD1	TRBV20-1	TRBJ1-3	many	CSARTGGNTIYF	TGCAGTGCCAGGACAGGGGGAAACACCATATATTTT
.	TRBV20-1	TRBJ1-1	.	CSASLGTVGTEAFF	TGCAGTGCTAGTCTGGGGACGGTCGGCACTGAAGCTTTCTTT
.	TRBV25-1	TRBJ2-1	many	CASSVPGMSSYNEQFF	TGTGCCAGCAGTGTCCCGGGAATGAGCTCCTACAATGAGCAGTTCTTC
TRBD2	TRBV5-1	TRBJ2-7	many	CASSLDAGAGSYEQYF	TGCGCCAGCAGCCTAGACGCGGGAGCCGGTTCCTACGAGCAGTACTTC
TRBD2	TRBV12-3/TRBV12-4	TRBJ2-2	.	CASRVAGGHIGELFF	TGTGCCAGCAGGGTAGCGGGAGGTCATATTGGGGAGCTGTTTTTT
TRBD2	TRBV28	TRBJ2-3	many	CASSSPGGLAVPSTDTQYF	TGTGCCAGCAGTTCGCCTGGTGGACTAGCGGTTCCTAGCACAGATACGCAGTATTTT
.	TRBV12-3/TRBV12-4	TRBJ2-1	.	CASSLRTDNNEQFF	TGTGCCAGCAGTTTAAGGACGGATAACAATGAGCAGTTCTTC
.	TRBV29-1	TRBJ2-3	.	CSVEGWASTDTQYF	TGCAGCGTTGAAGGGTGGGCGAGCACAGATACGCAGTATTTT
TRBD1	TRBV20-1	TRBJ1-1	.	CSARDGGQGGGEAFF	TGCAGTGCTAGAGATGGAGGACAGGGAGGCGGTGAAGCTTTCTTT
.	TRBV7-2	TRBJ2-3	many	CASSLVVTSDTQYF	TGTGCCAGCAGCTTAGTGGTGACATCGGATACGCAGTATTTT
TRBD2	TRBV11-2	TRBJ2-3	many	CASSFLAGGNTQYF	TGTGCCAGCAGCTTCTTAGCGGGGGGGAATACGCAGTATTTT
TRBD1	TRBV5-5	TRBJ1-1	many	CASSLTGSDTEAFF	TGCGCCAGCAGCTTGACAGGGTCGGACACTGAAGCTTTCTTT
.	TRBV6-2/TRBV6-3	TRBJ2-1	.	CASSYLVSYNEQFF	TGTGCCAGCAGTTACCTCGTTTCCTACAATGAGCAGTTCTTC
.	TRBV7-8	TRBJ2-5	many	CASSLGLWETQYF	TGTGCCAGCAGCTTAGGGCTATGGGAGACCCAGTACTTC
TRBD2	TRBV20-1	TRBJ2-1	many	CSARDLPGLAVNSSYNEQFF	TGCAGTGCTAGAGATCTTCCGGGACTAGCGGTTAATAGCTCCTACAATGAGCAGTTCTTC
.	TRBV29-1	TRBJ2-1	many	CSVGGDTPYNEQFF	TGCAGCGTTGGGGGGGACACCCCCTACAATGAGCAGTTCTTC
.	TRBV20-1	TRBJ1-1	few	CSAREGIRVNTEAFF	TGCAGTGCTAGGGAGGGGATAAGGGTGAACACTGAAGCTTTCTTT
.	TRBV5-1	TRBJ2-1	few	CASSLNGYNEQFF	TGCGCCAGCAGCTTGAATGGCTACAATGAGCAGTTCTTC
.	TRBV7-2	TRBJ2-3	many	CASSLETARADTQYF	TGTGCCAGCAGCTTAGAGACGGCCCGGGCAGATACGCAGTATTTT
.	TRBV20-1	TRBJ1-2	many	CSARDQGTFYGYTF	TGCAGTGCTAGAGATCAGGGGACCTTTTATGGCTACACCTTC
.	TRBV10-3	TRBJ2-3	many	CAISVTDTQYF	TGTGCCATCAGTGTAACAGATACGCAGTATTTT
.	TRBV20-1	TRBJ2-2	many	CSARRVETTGELFF	TGCAGTGCTAGACGGGTAGAAACCACCGGGGAGCTGTTTTTT
.	TRBV5-1	TRBJ2-7	many	CASAFSYEQYF	TGCGCCAGCGCCTTCTCCTACGAGCAGTACTTC
.	TRBV9	TRBJ2-7	few	CASSVSSDNYEQYF	TGTGCCAGCAGCGTCTCTAGCGACAACTACGAGCAGTACTTC
TRBD1	TRBV20-1	TRBJ2-3	many	CSATGTGLTDTQYF	TGCAGTGCAACCGGGACAGGGCTCACAGATACGCAGTATTTT
.	TRBV21-1	TRBJ2-5	many	CASSKGAGVLQETQYF	TGTGCCAGCAGCAAAGGGGCGGGAGTCCTTCAAGAGACCCAGTACTTC